These 2 T cell receptor beta chains originate from one sample sequenced in a study of T cells of healthy individuals (dated by TCRdb to 2016 to 2019). The library relied on 5' RACE. TCRdb records Illumina MiSeq as the sequencer. TCRdb trimmed the raw reads at Q25, called clones with MiXCR and kept productive beta chains. Identical CDR3 protein sequences are pooled into one entry, listed with their most common genes and DNA. In all, the sample holds over 95,000 distinct CDR3 sequences, and approximately 15% of those were seen once. Jointly, the top ten make up roughly 6.2% of the sample. These receptors all come from a human donor in good health.

This clonotype was counted between two and nine times. V gene TRBV20-1 combines with J gene TRBJ2-7; 12 nucleotides match TRBD2. The CDR3 is 16 residues long. Germline values: CDR1 DFQATT, CDR2 SNEGSKA (reference sequence). V lost 0 bases to trimming and J lost 6 bases; unmatched junction nucleotides: 9. CDR3 in amino acids: CSARDAWTSGNAEQYF. DNA for the CDR3: TGCAGTGCTAGAGATGCCTGGACTAGCGGGAACGCCGAGCAGTACTTC.

This clonotype appeared many times. The chain uses TRBV28 and TRBJ2-5, with unresolved D. The CDR3 spans 14 residues. V was trimmed by 2 bases and J by 2 bases, leaving 9 bases between them. Germline V gives CDR1 MDHEN, CDR2 SYDVKM. CDR3 bases: TGTGCCAGCAGTTTAGTGCCGATACAAGAGACCCAGTACTTC. Translating gives CASSLVPIQETQYF.